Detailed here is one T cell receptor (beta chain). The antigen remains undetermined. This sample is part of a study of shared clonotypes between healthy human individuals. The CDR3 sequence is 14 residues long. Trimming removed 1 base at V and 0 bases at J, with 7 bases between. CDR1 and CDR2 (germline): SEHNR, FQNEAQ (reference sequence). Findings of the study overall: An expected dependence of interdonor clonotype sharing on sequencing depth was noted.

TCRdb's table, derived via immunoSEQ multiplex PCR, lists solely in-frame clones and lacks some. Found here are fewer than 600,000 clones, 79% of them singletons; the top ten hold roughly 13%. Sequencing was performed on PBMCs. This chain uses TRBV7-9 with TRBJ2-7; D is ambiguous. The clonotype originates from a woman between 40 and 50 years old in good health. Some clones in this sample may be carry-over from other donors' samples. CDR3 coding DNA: TGTGCCAGCAGCTTAGAGTTCCACTCCTACGAGCAGTACTTC. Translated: CASSLEFHSYEQYF.